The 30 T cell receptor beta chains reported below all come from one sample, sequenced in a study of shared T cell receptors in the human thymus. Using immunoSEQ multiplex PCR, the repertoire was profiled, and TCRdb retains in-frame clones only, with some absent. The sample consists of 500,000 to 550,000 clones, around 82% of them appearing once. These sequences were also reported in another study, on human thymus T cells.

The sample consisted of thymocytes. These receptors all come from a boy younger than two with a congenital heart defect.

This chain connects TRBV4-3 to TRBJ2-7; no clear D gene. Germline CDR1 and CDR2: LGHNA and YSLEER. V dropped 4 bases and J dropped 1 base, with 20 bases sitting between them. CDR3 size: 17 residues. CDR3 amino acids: CASSPTMELQPSYEQYF. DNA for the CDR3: TGCGCCAGCAGCCCAACTATGGAATTGCAGCCTTCCTACGAGCAGTACTTC.

CDR3 nucleotides: TGTGCCAGCAGTGAAGGGGGGACAGGGAGGAACTATGGCTACACCTTC. This sequence encodes CASSEGGTGRNYGYTF. The chain combines TRBV6-1 with TRBJ1-2; 9 nucleotides align to TRBD1. This CDR3 comprises 16 residues. The trim removed 1 base at V and 2 bases at J, leaving 5 bases unmatched. CDR1 and CDR2 (germline): MNHNS, SASEGT.

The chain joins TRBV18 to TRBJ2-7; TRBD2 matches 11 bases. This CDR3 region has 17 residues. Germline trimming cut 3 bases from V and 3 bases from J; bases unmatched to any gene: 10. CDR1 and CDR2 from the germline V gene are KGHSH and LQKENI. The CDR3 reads CASSPGLAGGGLYEQYF. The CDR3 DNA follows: TGTGCCAGCTCACCCGGCCTAGCGGGAGGAGGCCTCTACGAGCAGTACTTC. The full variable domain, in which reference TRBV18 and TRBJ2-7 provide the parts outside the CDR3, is NAGVMQNPRHLVRRRGQEARLRCSPMKGHSHVYWYRQLPEEGLKFMVYLQKENIIDESGMPKERFSAEFPKEGPSILRIQQVVRGDSAAYFCASSPGLAGGGLYEQYFGPGTRLTVT.

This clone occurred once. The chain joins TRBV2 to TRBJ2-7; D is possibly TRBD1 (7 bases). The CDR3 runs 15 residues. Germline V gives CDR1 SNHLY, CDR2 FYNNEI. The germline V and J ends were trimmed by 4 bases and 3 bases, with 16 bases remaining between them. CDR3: CASSAQGGHSYEQYF. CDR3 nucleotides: TGTGCCAGCAGTGCTCAGGGGGGACACAGCTACGAGCAGTACTTC.

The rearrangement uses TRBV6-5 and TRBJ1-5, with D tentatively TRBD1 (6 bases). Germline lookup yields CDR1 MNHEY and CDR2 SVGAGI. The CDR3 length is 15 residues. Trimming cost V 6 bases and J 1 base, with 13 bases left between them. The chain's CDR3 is CASSRDRSSNQPQHF. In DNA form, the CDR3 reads TGTGCCAGCAGCCGCGACAGGTCCAGCAATCAGCCCCAGCATTTT.

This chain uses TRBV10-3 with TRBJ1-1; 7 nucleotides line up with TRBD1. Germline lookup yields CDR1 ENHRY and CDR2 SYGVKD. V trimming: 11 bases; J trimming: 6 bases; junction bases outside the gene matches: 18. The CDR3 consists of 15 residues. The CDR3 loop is CASRAGTEKKAEAFF. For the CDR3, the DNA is TGTGCCTCCAGGGCTGGGACAGAGAAGAAGGCTGAAGCTTTCTTT.

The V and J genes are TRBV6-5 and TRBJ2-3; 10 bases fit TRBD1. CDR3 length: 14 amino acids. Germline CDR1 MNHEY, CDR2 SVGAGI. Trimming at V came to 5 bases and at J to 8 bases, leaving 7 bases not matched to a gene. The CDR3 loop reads CASSTKRTGGTQYF. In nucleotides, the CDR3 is TGTGCCAGCAGTACAAAGAGGACAGGGGGTACGCAGTATTTT.

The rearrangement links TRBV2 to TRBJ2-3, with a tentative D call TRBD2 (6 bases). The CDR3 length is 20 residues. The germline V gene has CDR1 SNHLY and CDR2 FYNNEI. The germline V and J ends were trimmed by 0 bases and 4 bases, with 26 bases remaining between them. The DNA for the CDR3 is TGTGCCAGCAGTGAAGCCCCCTTTGGGCTAGCGCGTGGGGTGTCAGATACGCAGTATTTT. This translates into CASSEAPFGLARGVSDTQYF.

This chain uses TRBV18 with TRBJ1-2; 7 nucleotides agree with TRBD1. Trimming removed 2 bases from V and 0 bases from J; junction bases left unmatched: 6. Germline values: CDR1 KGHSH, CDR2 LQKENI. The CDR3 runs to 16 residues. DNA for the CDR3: TGTGCCAGCTCACCAGGGCGGACAGGCTCTAACTATGGCTACACCTTC. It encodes CASSPGRTGSNYGYTF. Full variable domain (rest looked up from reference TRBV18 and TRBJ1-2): NAGVMQNPRHLVRRRGQEARLRCSPMKGHSHVYWYRQLPEEGLKFMVYLQKENIIDESGMPKERFSAEFPKEGPSILRIQQVVRGDSAAYFCASSPGRTGSNYGYTFGSGTRLTVV.

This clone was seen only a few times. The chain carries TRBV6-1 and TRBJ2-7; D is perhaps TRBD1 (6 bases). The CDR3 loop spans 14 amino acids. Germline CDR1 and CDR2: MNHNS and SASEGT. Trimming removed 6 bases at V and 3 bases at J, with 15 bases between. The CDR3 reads CASSQLGDIYEQYF. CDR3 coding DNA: TGTGCCAGCAGCCAATTGGGGGACATCTACGAGCAGTACTTC.

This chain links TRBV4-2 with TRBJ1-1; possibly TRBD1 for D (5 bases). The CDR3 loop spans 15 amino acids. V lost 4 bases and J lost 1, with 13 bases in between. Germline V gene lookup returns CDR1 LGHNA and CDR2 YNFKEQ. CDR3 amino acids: CASSPERGTNTEAFF. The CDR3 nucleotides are TGTGCCAGCAGCCCAGAGCGGGGCACGAACACTGAAGCTTTCTTT.

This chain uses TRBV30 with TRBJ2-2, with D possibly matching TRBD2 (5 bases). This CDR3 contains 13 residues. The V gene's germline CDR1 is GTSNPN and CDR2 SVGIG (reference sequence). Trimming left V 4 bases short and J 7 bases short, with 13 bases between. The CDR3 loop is CAWTRRGHGELFF. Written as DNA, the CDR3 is TGTGCCTGGACTCGGAGAGGGCACGGGGAGCTGTTTTTT.

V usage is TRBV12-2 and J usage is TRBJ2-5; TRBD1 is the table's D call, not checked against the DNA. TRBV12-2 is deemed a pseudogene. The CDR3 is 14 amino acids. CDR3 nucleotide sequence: TGTGCAAGTCGCTTAGAGGGACAGAGGGAGACCCAGTACTTC. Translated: CASRLEGQRETQYF.

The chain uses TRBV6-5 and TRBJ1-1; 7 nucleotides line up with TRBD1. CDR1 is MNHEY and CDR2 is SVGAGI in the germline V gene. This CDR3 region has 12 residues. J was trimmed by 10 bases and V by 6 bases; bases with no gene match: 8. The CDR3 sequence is CASRSAHRGAFF. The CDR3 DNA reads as TGTGCCAGCAGGTCAGCCCACAGGGGAGCTTTCTTT.

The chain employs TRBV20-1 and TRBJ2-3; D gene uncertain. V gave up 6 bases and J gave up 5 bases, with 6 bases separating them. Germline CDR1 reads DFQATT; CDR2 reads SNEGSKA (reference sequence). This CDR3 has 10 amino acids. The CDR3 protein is CSAYRDTQYF. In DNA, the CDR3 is TGCAGTGCATACAGAGATACGCAGTATTTT.

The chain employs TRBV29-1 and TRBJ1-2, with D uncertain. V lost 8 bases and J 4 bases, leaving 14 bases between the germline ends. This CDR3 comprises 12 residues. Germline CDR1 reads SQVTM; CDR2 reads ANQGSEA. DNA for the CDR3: TGCAGCCCCTTGCCACATTTCTATGGCTACACCTTC. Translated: CSPLPHFYGYTF.

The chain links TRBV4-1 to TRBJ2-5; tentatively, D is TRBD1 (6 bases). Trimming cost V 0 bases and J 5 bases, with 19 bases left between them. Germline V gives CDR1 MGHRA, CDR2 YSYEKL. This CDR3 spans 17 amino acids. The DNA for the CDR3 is TGCGCCAGCAGCCAAGATGGGACAAAAGGGGCTCTGGAGACCCAGTACTTC. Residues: CASSQDGTKGALETQYF.

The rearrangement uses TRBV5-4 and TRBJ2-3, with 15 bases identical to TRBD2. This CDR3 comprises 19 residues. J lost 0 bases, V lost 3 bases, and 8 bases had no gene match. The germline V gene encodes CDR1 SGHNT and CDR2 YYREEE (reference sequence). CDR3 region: CASSSAGLAGGSSTDTQYF. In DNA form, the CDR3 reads TGTGCCAGCAGCTCCGCAGGACTAGCGGGAGGGTCTAGCACAGATACGCAGTATTTT.

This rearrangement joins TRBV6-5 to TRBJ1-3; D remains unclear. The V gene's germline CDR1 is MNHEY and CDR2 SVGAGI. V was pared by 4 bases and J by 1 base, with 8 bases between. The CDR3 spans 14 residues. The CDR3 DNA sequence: TGTGCCAGCAGTTCCTGGACTTCTGGAAACACCATATATTTT. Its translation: CASSSWTSGNTIYF.

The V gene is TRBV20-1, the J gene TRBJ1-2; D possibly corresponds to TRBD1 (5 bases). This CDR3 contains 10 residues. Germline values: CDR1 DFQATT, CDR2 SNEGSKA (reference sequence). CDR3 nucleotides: TGCAGCGTTTTTAAGGGGGGCTACACCTTC. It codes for CSVFKGGYTF.

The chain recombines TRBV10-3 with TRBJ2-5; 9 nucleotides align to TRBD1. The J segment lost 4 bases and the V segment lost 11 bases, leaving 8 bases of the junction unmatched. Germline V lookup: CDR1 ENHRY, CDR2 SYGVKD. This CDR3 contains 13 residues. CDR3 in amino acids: CAAGTGGGETQYF. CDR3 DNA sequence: TGTGCCGCCGGCACAGGGGGCGGAGAGACCCAGTACTTC.

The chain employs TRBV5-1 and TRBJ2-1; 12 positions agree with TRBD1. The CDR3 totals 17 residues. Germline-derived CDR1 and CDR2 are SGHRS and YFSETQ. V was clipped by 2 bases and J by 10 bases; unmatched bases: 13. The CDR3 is CASSFRHRDRGHLEQFF. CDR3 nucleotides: TGCGCCAGCAGCTTTCGACACCGGGACAGGGGGCACTTGGAGCAGTTCTTC.

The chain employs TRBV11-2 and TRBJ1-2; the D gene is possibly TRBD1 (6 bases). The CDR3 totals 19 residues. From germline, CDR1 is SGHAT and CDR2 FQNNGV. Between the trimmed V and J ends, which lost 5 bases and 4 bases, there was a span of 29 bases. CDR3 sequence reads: CASSLPLYLEPTGIYGYTF. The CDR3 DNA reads TGTGCCAGCAGCCTACCGCTCTACCTGGAGCCCACAGGGATCTATGGCTACACCTTC.

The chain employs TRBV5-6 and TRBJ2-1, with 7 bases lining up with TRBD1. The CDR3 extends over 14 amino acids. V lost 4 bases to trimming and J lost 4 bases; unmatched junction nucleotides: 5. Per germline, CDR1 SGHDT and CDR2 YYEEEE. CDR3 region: CASSPRDSYNEQFF. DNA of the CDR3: TGTGCCAGCAGCCCGAGGGACAGTTACAATGAGCAGTTCTTC.

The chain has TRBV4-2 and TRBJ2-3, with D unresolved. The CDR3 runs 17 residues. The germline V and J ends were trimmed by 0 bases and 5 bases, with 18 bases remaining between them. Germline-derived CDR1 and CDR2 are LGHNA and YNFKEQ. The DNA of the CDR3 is TGTGCCAGCAGCCAAGATCTCCTAGTCCGTTGGATAGATACGCAGTATTTT. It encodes CASSQDLLVRWIDTQYF.

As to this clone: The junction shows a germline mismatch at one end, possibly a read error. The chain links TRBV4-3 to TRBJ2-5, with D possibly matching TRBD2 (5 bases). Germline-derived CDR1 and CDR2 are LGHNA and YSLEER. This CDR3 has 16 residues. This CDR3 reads CASSQDTASLQEAQYF. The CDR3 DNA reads TGCGCCAGCAGCCAAGATACGGCTAGCCTCCAAGAGGCCCAGTACTTC.

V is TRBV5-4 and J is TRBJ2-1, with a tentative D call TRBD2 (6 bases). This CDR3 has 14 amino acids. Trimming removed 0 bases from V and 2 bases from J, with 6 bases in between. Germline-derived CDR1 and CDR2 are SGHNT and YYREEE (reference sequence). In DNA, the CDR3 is TGTGCCAGCAGCTTGGCGGGAGCCTACAATGAGCAGTTCTTC. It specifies CASSLAGAYNEQFF. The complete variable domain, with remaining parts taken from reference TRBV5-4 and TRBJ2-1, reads ETGVTQSPTHLIKTRGQQVTLRCSSQSGHNTVSWYQQALGQGPQFIFQYYREEENGRGNFPPRFSGLQFPNYSSELNVNALELDDSALYLCASSLAGAYNEQFFGPGTRLTVL.

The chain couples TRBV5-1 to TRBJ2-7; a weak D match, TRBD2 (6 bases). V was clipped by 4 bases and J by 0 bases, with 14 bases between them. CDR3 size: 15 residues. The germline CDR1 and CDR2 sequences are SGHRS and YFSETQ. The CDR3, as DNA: TGCGCCAGCAGCCCCCGGACCGGGAGCTCCTACGAGCAGTACTTC. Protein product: CASSPRTGSSYEQYF.

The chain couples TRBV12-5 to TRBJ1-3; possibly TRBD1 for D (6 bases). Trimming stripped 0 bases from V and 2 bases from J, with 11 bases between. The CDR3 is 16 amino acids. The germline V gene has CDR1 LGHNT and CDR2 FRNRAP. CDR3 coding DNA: TGTGCTAGTGGTTTGGTAGAGGGGGAACCTGGAAACACCATATATTTT. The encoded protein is CASGLVEGEPGNTIYF. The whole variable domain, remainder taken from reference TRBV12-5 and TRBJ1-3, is DARVTQTPRHKVTEMGQEVTMRCQPILGHNTVFWYRQTMMQGLELLAYFRNRAPLDDSGMPKDRFSAEMPDATLATLKIQPSEPRDSAVYFCASGLVEGEPGNTIYFGEGSWLTVV.

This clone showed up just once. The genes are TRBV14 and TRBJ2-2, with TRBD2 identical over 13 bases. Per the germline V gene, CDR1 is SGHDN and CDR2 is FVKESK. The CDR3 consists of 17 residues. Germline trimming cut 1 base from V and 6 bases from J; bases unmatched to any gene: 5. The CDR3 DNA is TGTGCCAGCAGCCAAGTGTCAACTAGCGGGAGGGCCGGGGAGCTGTTTTTT. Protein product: CASSQVSTSGRAGELFF.